In its sample, the clone carrying this TCR beta chain was seen a few times. Its antigen remains unidentified. cDNA reverse transcribed from extracted RNA served as the sequencing template. The assay was immunoSEQ multiplex PCR, and TCRdb's table has in-frame clones only and misses some. Of over 80,000 clones detected, roughly 40% appear once; the ten largest clones hold more than 15%. Treatment: oral pan-JAK inhibitor, 5-10 mg twice daily. V was trimmed by 3 bases and J by 7 bases, leaving 10 bases between them. The germline gives CDR1 SGHTA, CDR2 FQGNSA. This CDR3 is 13 amino acids long. The record originates from a study of CD8+ T cells in alopecia areata. Turning to the study itself: The protocol delivered tofacitinib for 6 to 18 months, then withdrew it for 6 months. Study conclusions and caveats: Tofacitinib produced a significant decrease in scalp clonality and in expanded CD8+ clones among the top 100.

The receptor was derived from a human donor with alopecia areata. Sample: CD8+ T cells sorted from blood, taken at week 24, from a patient treated with tofacitinib. This sequence joins TRBV7-2 and TRBJ2-1; D is uncertain. CDR3 sequence: CASSFFTANEQFF. In nucleotides, the CDR3 is TGTGCCAGCAGCTTTTTCACTGCAAATGAGCAGTTCTTC.